What follows describes a single T cell receptor (beta chain). Its specificity is unknown. The templates were synthetic TCR analogs, and they were spiked into each PCR. The method was immunoSEQ multiplex PCR; TCRdb's version includes in-frame clones alone and lacks a portion of them. This sample has 30,000 to 35,000 clones, with around 80% found just once. This entry is derived from a study of PD-L1 blockade in urothelial cancer. General observations from the study: Clonality of blood TCR below the median before treatment predicted better survival.

Germline V lookup: CDR1 SGHRS, CDR2 YFSETQ. Trimming pared 2 bases from V and 5 bases from J, leaving 7 bases between. This CDR3 is built from 12 residues. The chain recombines TRBV5-1 with TRBJ2-5; no reliable D call. The clonotype originates from a man aged 55 to 70 with urothelial cancer. Specimen: PBMCs, collected around atezolizumab (anti-PD-L1) treatment. CDR3 in DNA: TGCGCCAGCAGCTTAGTCGGGGAGACCCAGTACTTC. This sequence encodes CASSLVGETQYF.